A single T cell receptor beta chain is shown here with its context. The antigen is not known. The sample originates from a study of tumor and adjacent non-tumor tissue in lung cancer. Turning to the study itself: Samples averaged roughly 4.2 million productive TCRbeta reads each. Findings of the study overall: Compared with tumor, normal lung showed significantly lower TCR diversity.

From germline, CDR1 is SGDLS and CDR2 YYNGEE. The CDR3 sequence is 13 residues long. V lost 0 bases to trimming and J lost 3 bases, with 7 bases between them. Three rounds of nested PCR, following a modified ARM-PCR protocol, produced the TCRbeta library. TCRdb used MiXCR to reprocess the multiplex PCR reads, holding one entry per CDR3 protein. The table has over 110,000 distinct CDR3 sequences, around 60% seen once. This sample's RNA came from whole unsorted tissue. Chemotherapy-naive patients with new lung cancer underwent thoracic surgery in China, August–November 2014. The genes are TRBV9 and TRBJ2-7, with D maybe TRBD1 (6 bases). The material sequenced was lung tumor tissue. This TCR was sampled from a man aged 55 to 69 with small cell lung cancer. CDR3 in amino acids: CASSVEGDYEQYF. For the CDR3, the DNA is TGTGCCAGCAGCGTAGAGGGGGACTACGAGCAGTACTTC.